This T cell receptor (beta chain) was found in a study of Ad26.COV2.S vaccination and SARS-CoV-2 variants (dated by TCRdb to the early 2020s). The study in broad terms: Donors in the vaccine arm were drawn from COV1001, a phase I-IIa trial of Ad26.COV2.S in healthy adults that was multicentre, randomized, double-blind and placebo-controlled. Throughout the experiments and outcome assessment, investigators stayed blinded to trial group allocation. A total of approximately 32 samples were included in the TCR-sequenced set, comprising around 19 Ad26.COV2.S vaccine recipients, 5 placebo recipients and 8 SARS-CoV-2 convalescent individuals. Dosing of Ad26.COV2.S was intramuscular, at either 5x10^10 or 1x10^11 viral particles, delivered as one shot or as two shots spaced 56 days apart. TCRbeta repertoire sequencing was used to assess the specificity and breadth of SARS-CoV-2-reactive T cell receptors after Ad26.COV2.S vaccination. Participants in the trial were split at random into five groups of five each, receiving low-dose or high-dose Ad26.COV2.S once or twice, or else placebo on both occasions. Results and caveats for the whole study, not just this receptor: Ad26.COV2.S recipients had higher spike-specific TCR breadth than placebo recipients (P = 0.0014). Substantial breadth of spike-specific CD8+ and CD4+ T cell responses was reported after vaccination. The study was not powered to compare responses between vaccine doses or regimens. Comparable non-spike TCR breadth was observed between vaccine and placebo recipients, consistent with only spike being contained in the vaccine. The authors noted that total T cell responses may have been underestimated by the TCR breadth and depth analyses.

TCRbeta CDR3 regions were sequenced with the immunoSEQ Assay. After extraction, genomic DNA underwent amplification by bias-controlled multiplex PCR, followed by high-throughput sequencing. Per the source publication's procedure: To quantify the absolute abundance of each unique TCRbeta CDR3 region, sequences were collapsed and filtered. T cell fraction was estimated by normalizing TCRbeta template counts to usable DNA, which was measured by amplifying reference genes present in all nucleated cells. Repertoire TCRs were annotated as SARS-CoV-2-specific by exact matching of V gene, CDR3 amino acid sequence and J gene to a known reactive TCR set. The reference SARS-CoV-2 TCR set came from MIRA and was filtered for enrichment in COVID-19-positive ImmuneCODE repertoires, removing public or cross-reactive TCRs. Based on the MIRA antigens, annotated TCRs were further analysed at the level of specific ORF or position within ORF. Depth was the summed frequency of annotated unique rearrangements, while breadth was defined as annotated unique rearrangements over total unique productive rearrangements. Group comparisons of TCR breadth used two-sided Wilcoxon rank-sum tests. The table comes from immuneACCESS by way of TCRdb, which keeps in-frame sequences with V and J called. Part of the clones is missing from these tables; in studies checked, under half for an unresolved V gene and the rest for unknown reasons. From that table come the V and J calls and clone size; the DNA was used to work out D and trimming. Across this sample there are a few hundred thousand clones, with 83% seen only once. Of the sample, more than 7% is held by the ten largest clones.

The CDR3 has 16 amino acids, counting the end cysteine and phenylalanine. The kept DNA is CDR3 alone, 48 bases in frame from the first base. Clipping removes 7 bases from V and 5 bases from J, with 12 as the unmatched junction base count. Taken from the germline V gene (reference sequence), the CDR1 and CDR2 loops are SGHNT and YYREEE. As concerns this clone: What this receptor recognizes is not known. No much larger clone is present one base from it, and per-base qualities are unavailable.

The sample's treatment or condition label, in plain terms: over 15 received Ad26.COV2.S at low or high dose, single or two shots; about 5 received placebo; per-sample allocation not given. Repertoires of vaccine and placebo recipients were sequenced from samples taken on day 63 after the first injection. Between 29 July and 7 August 2020, Cohort 1b enrolled 25 adults aged 18-55 years at one site in Boston, USA. Ad26.COV2.S consisted of a replication-incompetent adenovirus type 26 vector by which a prefusion-stabilized SARS-CoV-2 spike protein from the original Wuhan strain was expressed. The sequence is built from TRBV5-4 and TRBJ2-7; TRBD2 matches 13 bases in the middle. The source material was peripheral blood, sampled in a trial of Ad26.COV2.S vaccine versus placebo. The sequence derives from a person between 18 and 65 years old who received the Ad26.COV2.S COVID-19 vaccine or a placebo. The CDR3 reads CASQLLAGGPVHEQYF. The DNA sequence reads TGTGCCAGCCAACTACTAGCGGGGGGGCCCGTCCACGAGCAGTACTTC.